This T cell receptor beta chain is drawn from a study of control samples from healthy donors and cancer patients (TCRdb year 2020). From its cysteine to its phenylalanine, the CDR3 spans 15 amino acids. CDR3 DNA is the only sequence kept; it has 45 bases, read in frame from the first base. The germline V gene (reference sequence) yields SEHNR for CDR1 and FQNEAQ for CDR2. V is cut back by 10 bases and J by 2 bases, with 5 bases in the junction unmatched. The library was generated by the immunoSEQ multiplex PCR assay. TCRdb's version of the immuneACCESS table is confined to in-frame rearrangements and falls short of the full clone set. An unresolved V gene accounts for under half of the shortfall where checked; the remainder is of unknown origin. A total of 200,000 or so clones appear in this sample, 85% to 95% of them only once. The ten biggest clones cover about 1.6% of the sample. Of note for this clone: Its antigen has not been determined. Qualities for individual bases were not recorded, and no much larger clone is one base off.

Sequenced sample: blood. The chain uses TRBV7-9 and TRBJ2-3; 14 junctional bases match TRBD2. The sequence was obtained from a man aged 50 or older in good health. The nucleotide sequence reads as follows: TGTGCCACAGGGACTAGCGGGGGCCCCACAGATACGCAGTATTTT. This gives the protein CATGTSGGPTDTQYF. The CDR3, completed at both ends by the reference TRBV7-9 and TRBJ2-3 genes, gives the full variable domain DTGVSQNPRHKITKRGQNVTFRCDPISEHNRLYWYRQTLGQGPEFLTYFQNEAQLEKSRLLSDRFSAERPKGSFSTLEIQRTEQGDSAMYLCATGTSGGPTDTQYFGPGTRLTVL.